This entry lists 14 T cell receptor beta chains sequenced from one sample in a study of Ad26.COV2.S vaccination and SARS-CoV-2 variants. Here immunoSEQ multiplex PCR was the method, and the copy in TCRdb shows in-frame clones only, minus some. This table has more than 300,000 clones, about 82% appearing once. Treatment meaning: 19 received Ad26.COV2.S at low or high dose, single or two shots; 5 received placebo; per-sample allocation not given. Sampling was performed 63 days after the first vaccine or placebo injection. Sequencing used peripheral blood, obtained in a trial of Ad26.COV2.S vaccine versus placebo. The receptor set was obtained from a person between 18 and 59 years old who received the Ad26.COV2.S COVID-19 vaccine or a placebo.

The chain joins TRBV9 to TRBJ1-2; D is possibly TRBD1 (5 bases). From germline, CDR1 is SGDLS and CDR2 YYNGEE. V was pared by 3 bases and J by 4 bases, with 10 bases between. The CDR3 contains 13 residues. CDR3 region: CASSATTVYGYTF. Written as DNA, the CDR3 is TGTGCCAGCAGCGCGACGACAGTCTATGGCTACACCTTC.

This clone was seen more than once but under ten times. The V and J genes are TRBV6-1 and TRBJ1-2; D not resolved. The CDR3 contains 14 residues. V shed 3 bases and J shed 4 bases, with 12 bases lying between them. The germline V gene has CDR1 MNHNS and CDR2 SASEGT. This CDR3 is CASSDLPRTYGYTF. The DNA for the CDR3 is TGTGCCAGCAGTGATCTCCCCCGAACCTATGGCTACACCTTC.

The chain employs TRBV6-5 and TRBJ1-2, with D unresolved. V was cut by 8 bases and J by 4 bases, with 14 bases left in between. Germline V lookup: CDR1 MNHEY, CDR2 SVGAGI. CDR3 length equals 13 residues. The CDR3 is CASEITAAYGYTF. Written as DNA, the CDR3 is TGTGCCAGCGAGATCACAGCCGCCTATGGCTACACCTTC.

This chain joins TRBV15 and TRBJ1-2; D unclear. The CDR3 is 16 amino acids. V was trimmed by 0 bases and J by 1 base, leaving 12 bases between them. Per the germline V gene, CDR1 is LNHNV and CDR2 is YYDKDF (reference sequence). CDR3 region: CATSRDLGGFNYGYTF. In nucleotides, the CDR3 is TGTGCCACCAGCAGAGATTTGGGAGGTTTTAACTATGGCTACACCTTC. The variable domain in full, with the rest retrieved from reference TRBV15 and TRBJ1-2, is DAMVIQNPRYQVTQFGKPVTLSCSQTLNHNVMYWYQQKSSQAPKLLFHYYDKDFNNEADTPDNFQSRRPNTSFCFLDIRSPGLGDTAMYLCATSRDLGGFNYGYTFGSGTRLTVV.

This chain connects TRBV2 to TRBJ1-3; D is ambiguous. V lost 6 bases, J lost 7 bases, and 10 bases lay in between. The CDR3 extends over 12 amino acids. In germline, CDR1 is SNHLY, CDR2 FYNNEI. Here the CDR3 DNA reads TGTGCCAGCAGCGGAGCCCCCAACACCATATATTTT. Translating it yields CASSGAPNTIYF.

Written as DNA, the CDR3 is TGTGCCAGCAGCCCCAGACAGGGAAGCAACTACGAGCAGTACTTC. Translated, it gives CASSPRQGSNYEQYF. V is TRBV7-2 and J is TRBJ2-7; 7 bases are a match to TRBD1. The J segment lost 3 bases and the V segment lost 5 bases, leaving 10 bases of the junction unmatched. Germline assignment: CDR1 SGHTA and CDR2 FQGNSA. This CDR3 is built from 15 residues.

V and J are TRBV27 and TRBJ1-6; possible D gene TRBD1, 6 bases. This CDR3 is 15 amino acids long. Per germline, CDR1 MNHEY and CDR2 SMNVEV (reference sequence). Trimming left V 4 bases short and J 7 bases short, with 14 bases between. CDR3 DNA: TGTGCCAGCAGTTCCCTGGGAGGGGGGAATTCACCCCTCCACTTT. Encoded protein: CASSSLGGGNSPLHF.

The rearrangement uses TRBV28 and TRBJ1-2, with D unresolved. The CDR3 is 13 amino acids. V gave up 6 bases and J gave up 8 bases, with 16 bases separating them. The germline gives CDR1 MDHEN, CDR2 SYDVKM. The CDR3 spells CASSLTSSRGYTF. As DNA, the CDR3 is TGTGCCAGCAGCCTGACTTCCTCGAGGGGCTACACCTTC.

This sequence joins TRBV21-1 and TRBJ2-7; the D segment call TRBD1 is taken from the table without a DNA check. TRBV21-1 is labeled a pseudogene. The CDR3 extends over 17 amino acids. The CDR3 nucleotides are TGTGCCAGCAGCAAAGACAAAGGTAGGACAGGGGGCTGGGAGCAGTACTTC. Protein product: CASSKDKGRTGGWEQYF.

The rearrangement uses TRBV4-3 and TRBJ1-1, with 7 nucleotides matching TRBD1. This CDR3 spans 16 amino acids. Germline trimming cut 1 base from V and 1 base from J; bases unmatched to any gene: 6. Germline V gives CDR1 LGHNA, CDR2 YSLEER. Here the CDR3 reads CASSQAKGQTNTEAFF. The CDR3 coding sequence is TGCGCCAGCAGCCAAGCCAAGGGACAGACGAACACTGAAGCTTTCTTT.

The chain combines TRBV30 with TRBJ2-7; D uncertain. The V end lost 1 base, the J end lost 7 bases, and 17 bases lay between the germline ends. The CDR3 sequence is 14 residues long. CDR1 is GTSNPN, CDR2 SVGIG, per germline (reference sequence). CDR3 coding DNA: TGTGCCTGGAGTGCGGGCCAGTTAGTATCAGAGCAGTACTTC. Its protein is CAWSAGQLVSEQYF.

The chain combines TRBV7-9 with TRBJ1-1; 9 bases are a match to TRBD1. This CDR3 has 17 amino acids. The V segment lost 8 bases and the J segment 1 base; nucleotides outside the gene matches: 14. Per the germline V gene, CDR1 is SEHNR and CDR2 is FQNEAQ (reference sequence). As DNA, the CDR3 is TGTGCCAGCTCCCATCAAAGGCCGGGACAGGGGAACACTGAAGCTTTCTTT. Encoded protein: CASSHQRPGQGNTEAFF.

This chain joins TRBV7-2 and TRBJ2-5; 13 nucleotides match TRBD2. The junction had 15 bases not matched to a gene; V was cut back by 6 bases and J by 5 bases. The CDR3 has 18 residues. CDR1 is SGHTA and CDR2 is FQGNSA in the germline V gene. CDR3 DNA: TGTGCCAGCAGATTCACTCCCGGGACTAGCGGGGTGAAGGAGACCCAGTACTTC. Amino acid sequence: CASRFTPGTSGVKETQYF.

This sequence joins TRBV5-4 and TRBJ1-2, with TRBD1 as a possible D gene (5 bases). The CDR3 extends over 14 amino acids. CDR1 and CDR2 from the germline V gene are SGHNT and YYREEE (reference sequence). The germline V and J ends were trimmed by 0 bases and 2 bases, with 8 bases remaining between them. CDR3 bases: TGTGCCAGCAGCTTGGTTCAGGGAAACTATGGCTACACCTTC. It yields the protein CASSLVQGNYGYTF.